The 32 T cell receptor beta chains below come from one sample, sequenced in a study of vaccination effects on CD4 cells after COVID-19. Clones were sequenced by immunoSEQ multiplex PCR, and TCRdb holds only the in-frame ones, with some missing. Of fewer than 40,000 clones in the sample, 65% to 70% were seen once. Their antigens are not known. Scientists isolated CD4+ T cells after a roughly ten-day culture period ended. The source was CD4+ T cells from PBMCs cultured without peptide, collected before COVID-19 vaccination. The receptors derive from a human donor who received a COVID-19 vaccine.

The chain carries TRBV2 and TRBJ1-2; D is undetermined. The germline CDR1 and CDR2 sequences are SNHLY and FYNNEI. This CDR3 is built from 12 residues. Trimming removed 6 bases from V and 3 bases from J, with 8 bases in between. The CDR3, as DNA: TGTGCCAGCAGAAGGGAGGACTATGGCTACACCTTC. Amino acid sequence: CASRREDYGYTF.

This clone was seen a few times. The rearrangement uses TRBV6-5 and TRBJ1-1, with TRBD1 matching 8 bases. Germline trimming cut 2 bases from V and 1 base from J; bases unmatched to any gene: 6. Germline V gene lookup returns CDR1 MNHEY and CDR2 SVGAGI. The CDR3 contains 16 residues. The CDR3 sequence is CASSYLPGQGNTEAFF. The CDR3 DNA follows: TGTGCCAGCAGTTACCTTCCCGGACAGGGGAACACTGAAGCTTTCTTT.

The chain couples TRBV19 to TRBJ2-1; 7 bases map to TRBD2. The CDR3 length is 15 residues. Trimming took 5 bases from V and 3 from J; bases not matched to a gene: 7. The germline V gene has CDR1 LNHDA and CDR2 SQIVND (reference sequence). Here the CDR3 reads CASSWDYQNYNEQFF. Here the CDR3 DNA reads TGTGCCAGTAGTTGGGACTATCAGAACTACAATGAGCAGTTCTTC.

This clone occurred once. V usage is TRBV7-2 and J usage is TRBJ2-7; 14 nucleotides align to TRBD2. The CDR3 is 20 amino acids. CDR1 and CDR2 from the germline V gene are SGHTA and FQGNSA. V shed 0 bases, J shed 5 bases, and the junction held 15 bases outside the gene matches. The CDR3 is CASSLAPPTSGRAAIHEQYF. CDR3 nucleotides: TGTGCCAGCAGCTTAGCCCCGCCGACTAGCGGGAGGGCCGCTATACACGAGCAGTACTTC.

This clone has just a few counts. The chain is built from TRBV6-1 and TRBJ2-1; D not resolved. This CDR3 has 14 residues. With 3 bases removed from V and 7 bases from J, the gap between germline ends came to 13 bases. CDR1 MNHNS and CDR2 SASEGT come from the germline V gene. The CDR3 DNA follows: TGTGCCAGCAGTGACGGCACTTACTCGAATGAGCAGTTCTTC. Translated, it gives CASSDGTYSNEQFF.

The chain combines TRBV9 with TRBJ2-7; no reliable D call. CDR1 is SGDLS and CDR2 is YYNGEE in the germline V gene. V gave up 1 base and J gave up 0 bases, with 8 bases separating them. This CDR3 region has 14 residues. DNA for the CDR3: TGTGCCAGCAGCGTAAGTCCAGGCTCCTACGAGCAGTACTTC. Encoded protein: CASSVSPGSYEQYF.

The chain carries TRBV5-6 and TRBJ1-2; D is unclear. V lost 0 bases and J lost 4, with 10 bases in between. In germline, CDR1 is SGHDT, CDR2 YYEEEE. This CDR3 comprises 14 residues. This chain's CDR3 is CASSLAGQPYGYTF. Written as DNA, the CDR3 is TGTGCCAGCAGCTTGGCCGGGCAACCCTATGGCTACACCTTC.

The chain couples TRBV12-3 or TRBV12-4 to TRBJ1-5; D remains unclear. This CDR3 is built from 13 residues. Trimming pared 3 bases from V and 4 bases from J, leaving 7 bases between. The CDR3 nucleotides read TGTGCCAGCAGTTTTGCCGAAAATCAGCCCCAGCATTTT. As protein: CASSFAENQPQHF.

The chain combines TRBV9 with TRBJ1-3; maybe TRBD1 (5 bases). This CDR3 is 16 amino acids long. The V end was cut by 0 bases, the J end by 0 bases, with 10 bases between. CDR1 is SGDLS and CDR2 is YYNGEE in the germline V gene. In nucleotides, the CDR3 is TGTGCCAGCAGCGTAGGTAGGGACGTCTCTGGAAACACCATATATTTT. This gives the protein CASSVGRDVSGNTIYF.

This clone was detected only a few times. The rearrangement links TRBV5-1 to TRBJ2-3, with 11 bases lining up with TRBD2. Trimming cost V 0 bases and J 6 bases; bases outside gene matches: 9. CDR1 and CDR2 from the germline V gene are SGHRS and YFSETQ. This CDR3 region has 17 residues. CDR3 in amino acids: CASSLAGSGGAPDTQYF. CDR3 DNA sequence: TGCGCCAGCAGCTTGGCTGGTAGCGGGGGGGCCCCCGATACGCAGTATTTT.

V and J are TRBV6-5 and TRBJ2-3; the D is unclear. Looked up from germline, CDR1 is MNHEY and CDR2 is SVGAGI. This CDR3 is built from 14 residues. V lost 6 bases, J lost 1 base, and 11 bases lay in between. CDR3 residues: CASRAIFRTDTQYF. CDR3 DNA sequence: TGTGCCAGCAGGGCCATCTTCCGCACAGATACGCAGTATTTT.

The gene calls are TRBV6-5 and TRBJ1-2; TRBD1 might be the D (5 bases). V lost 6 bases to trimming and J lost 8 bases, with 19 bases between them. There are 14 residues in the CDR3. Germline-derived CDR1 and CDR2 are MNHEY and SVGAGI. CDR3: CASRTPAEGSGYTF. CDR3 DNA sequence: TGTGCCAGCAGGACCCCAGCCGAGGGGAGCGGCTACACCTTC.

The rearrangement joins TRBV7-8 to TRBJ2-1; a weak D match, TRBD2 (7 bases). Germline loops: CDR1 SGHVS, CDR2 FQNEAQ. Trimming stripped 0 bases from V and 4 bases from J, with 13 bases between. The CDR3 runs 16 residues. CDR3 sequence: CASSLAGGGRYNEQFF. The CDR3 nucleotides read TGTGCCAGCAGCTTAGCAGGGGGAGGGCGGTACAATGAGCAGTTCTTC.

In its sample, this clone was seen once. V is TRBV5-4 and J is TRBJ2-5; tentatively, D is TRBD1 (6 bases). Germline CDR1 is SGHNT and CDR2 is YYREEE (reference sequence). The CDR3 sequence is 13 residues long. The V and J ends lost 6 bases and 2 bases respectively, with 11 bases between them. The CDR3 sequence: CASTPDSQETQYF. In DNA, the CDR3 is TGTGCCAGCACCCCGGACAGTCAAGAGACCCAGTACTTC.

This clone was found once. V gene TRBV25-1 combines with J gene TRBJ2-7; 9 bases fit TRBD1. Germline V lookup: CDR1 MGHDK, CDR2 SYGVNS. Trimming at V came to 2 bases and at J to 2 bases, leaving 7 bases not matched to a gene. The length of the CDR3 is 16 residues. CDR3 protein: CASSEDSGTGTYEQYF. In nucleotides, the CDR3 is TGTGCCAGCAGTGAAGACTCCGGGACAGGGACCTACGAGCAGTACTTC.

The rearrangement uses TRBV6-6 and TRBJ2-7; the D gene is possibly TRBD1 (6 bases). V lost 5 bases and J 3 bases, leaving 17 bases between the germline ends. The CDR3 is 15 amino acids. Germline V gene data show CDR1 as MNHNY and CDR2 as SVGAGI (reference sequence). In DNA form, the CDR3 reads TGTGCCAGCAGTATGCCCGAACAGGGAATCTACGAGCAGTACTTC. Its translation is CASSMPEQGIYEQYF.

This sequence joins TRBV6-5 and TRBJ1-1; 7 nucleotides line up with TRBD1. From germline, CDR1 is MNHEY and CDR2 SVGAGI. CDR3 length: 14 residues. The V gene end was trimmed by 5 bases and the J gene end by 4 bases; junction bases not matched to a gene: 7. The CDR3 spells CASSLTGFGTEAFF. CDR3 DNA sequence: TGTGCCAGCAGTCTGACAGGGTTCGGCACTGAAGCTTTCTTT.

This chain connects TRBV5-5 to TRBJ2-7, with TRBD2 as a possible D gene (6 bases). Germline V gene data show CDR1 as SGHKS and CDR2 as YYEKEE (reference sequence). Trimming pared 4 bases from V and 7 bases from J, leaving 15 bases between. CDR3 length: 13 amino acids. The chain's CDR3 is CASSPGATREQYF. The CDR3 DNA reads TGTGCCAGCAGCCCAGGTGCGACTAGGGAGCAGTACTTC.

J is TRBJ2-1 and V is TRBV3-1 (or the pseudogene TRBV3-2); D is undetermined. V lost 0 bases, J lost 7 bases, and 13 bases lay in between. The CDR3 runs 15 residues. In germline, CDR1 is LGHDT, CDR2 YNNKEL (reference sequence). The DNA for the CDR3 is TGTGCCAGCAGCCAAGACCCACTGGGTGGTAATGAGCAGTTCTTC. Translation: CASSQDPLGGNEQFF.

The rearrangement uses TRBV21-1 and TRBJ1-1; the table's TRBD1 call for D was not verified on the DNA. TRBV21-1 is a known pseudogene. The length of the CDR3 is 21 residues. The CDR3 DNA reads TGTGCCAGCAGCCTTTTTCGGGACAGGGGGCCCCTAAGCGGCGGGGACACTGAAGCTTTCTTT. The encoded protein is CASSLFRDRGPLSGGDTEAFF.

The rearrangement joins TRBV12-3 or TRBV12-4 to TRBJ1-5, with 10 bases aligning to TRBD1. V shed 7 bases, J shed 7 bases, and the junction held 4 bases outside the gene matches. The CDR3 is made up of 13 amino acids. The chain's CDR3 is CASTGTGDQPQHF. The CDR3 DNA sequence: TGTGCCAGCACCGGGACAGGGGACCAGCCCCAGCATTTT.

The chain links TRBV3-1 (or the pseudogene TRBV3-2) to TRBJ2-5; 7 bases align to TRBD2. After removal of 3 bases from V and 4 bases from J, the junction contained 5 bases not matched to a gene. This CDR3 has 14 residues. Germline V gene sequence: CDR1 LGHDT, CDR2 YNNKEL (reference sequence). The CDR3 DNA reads TGTGCCAGCAGCCACTTTGGGGAGGGAGAGACCCAGTACTTC. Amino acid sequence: CASSHFGEGETQYF.

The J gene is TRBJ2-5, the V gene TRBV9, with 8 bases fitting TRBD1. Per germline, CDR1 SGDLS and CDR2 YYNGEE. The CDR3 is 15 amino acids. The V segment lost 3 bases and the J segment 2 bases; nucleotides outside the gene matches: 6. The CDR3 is CASSGQGLVQETQYF. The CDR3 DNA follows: TGTGCCAGCAGCGGACAGGGGCTGGTTCAAGAGACCCAGTACTTC.

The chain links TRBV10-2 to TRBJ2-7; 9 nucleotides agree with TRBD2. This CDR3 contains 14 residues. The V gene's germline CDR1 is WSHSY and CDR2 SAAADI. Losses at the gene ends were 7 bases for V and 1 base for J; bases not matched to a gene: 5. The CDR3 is CASTEREESYEQYF. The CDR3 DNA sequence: TGCGCCAGCACGGAGCGGGAGGAATCCTACGAGCAGTACTTC.

The CDR3 bases are TGTGCCAGCAGTTACGTATTGGGGACAGGGGTCTACAATGAGCAGTTCTTC. It specifies CASSYVLGTGVYNEQFF. This sequence joins TRBV6-2 or TRBV6-3 and TRBJ2-1; 10 bases map to TRBD1. Germline V gene data show CDR1 as MNHEY and CDR2 as SVGEGT. V gave up 2 bases and J gave up 3 bases; unmatched junction bases: 7. This CDR3 is built from 17 residues.

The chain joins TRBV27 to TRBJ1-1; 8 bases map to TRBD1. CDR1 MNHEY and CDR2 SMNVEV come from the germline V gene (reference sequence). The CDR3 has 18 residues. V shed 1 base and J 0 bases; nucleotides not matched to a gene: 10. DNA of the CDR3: TGTGCCAGCAGTTTATGGGGCAGGGGGCGATTCATGAACACTGAAGCTTTCTTT. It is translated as CASSLWGRGRFMNTEAFF.

Here the CDR3 reads CASSFTGKDSPLHF. CDR3 in DNA: TGCGCCAGCAGCTTTACAGGGAAGGATTCACCCCTCCACTTT. The J gene is TRBJ1-6, the V gene TRBV5-1; tentatively, D is TRBD1 (6 bases). Germline lookup yields CDR1 SGHRS and CDR2 YFSETQ. The CDR3 sequence is 14 residues long. V shed 2 bases and J shed 8 bases, with 11 bases lying between them.

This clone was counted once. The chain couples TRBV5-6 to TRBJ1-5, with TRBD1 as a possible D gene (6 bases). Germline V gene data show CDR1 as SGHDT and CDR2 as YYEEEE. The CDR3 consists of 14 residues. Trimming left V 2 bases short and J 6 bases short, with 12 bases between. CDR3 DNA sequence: TGTGCCAGCAGCTTCGGGGAGGGGGGTCAGCCCCAGCATTTT. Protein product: CASSFGEGGQPQHF.

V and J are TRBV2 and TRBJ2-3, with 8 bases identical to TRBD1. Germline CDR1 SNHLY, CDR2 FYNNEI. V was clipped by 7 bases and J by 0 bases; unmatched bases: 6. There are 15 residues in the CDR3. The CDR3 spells CASMGQVSSTDTQYF. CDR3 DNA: TGTGCCAGCATGGGACAGGTATCGAGCACAGATACGCAGTATTTT.

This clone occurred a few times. CDR3 loop: CASSQTGVGTEAFF. In DNA form, the CDR3 reads TGTGCCAGCAGCCAAACAGGGGTAGGCACTGAAGCTTTCTTT. The V gene is TRBV14, the J gene TRBJ1-1; TRBD1 matches at 7 bases. The germline V gene has CDR1 SGHDN and CDR2 FVKESK. V was pared by 2 bases and J by 4 bases, with 4 bases of the junction left unmatched. This CDR3 comprises 14 residues. The full variable domain, in which reference TRBV14 and TRBJ1-1 provide the parts outside the CDR3, is EAGVTQFPSHSVIEKGQTVTLRCDPISGHDNLYWYRRVMGKEIKFLLHFVKESKQDESGMPNNRFLAERTGGTYSTLKVQPAELEDSGVYFCASSQTGVGTEAFFGQGTRLTVV.

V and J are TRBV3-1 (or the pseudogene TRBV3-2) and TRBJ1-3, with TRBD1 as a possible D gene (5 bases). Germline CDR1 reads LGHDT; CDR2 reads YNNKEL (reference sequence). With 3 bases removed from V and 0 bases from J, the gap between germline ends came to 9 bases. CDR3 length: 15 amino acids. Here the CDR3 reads CASSQGRLSGNTIYF. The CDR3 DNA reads TGTGCCAGCAGCCAGGGACGCCTCTCTGGAAACACCATATATTTT.

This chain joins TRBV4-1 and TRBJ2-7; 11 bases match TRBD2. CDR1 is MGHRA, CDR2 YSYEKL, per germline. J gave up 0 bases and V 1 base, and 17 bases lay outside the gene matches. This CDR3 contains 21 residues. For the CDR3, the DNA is TGCGCCAGCAGCCAAGCACCCCGGACTAGCGGGCGTGTTTCCAGCTCCTACGAGCAGTACTTC. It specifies CASSQAPRTSGRVSSSYEQYF.